Listed below are T cell receptor beta chains from one sample, sequenced in a study of cytotoxic CD8 clonotypes in ibrutinib-treated CLL. TCRdb's copy holds only in-frame clones and misses some; the assay was immunoSEQ multiplex PCR. Counted here are some 200,000 clones, over 65% occurring once; the ten biggest clones make up 5.5% to 6%. The specimen was PBMCs, collected after 12 months of ibrutinib treatment. The source is a human donor with chronic lymphocytic leukemia. Both conserved end residues are part of each CDR3. A D gene is named only where the DNA matches it firmly. Clone size is shown for a subset of rows, as once, few, many or a class of expanded clone.

TGTGCCAGCTCACCCCTGGGACAGTATAATTCACCCCTCCACTTT CASSPLGQYNSPLHF TRBD1 . TRBJ1-6 TRBV18
TGTGCCAGCAGCCACGGGACAGGGGCGTACTATGGCTACACCTTC CASSHGTGAYYGYTF TRBD1 . TRBJ1-2 TRBV7-9
TGTGCCAGCAGTTTACTCTCCTCTGGGGCCAACGTCCTGACTTTC CASSLLSSGANVLTF . few TRBJ2-6 TRBV28
TGTGCCAGCAGTTGGCGGACAGGGGGCCTGACTGAAGCTTTCTTT CASSWRTGGLTEAFF TRBD1 few TRBJ1-1 TRBV28
TGTGCCACCGGAAAACAGGGGATGACGCAGTATTTT CATGKQGMTQYF TRBD1 . TRBJ2-3 TRBV15
TGTGCCAGCAGCGGCCTCCCCCCCTTCGGACAGATAGAGTTCGAGAGCTATGGCTACACCTTC CASSGLPPFGQIEFESYGYTF . . TRBJ1-2 TRBV9
TGTGCCAGCAGCCTACAGGGGGCTTACGGTGAAGCTTTCTTT CASSLQGAYGEAFF TRBD1 . TRBJ1-1 TRBV27
TGTGCCAGCTCACGACCGGGACAGGGGGCCCATGAGCAGTTCTTC CASSRPGQGAHEQFF TRBD1 . TRBJ2-1 TRBV18
TGTGCCAGCAGCTCCCCGGACTTGGGAGAGCAGTTCTTC CASSSPDLGEQFF . . TRBJ2-1 TRBV2
TGTGCCAGCAGCTTACGGGGGTTCACTGAAGCTTTCTTT CASSLRGFTEAFF . few TRBJ1-1 TRBV7-9
TGTGCCAGTGGACCGATGAACACTGAAGCTTTCTTT CASGPMNTEAFF . large TRBJ1-1 TRBV6-1
TGTGCCAGCACCATACTTTGGACAGGTGGAAATGAGCAGTTCTTC CASTILWTGGNEQFF TRBD1 . TRBJ2-1 TRBV2
TGTGCCAGCAGCGTAGAGGTTCCGGGGATCGAACAGACCGGGGAGCTGTTTTTT CASSVEVPGIEQTGELFF . . TRBJ2-2 TRBV9
TGCGCCAGCAGCCCCTTAGCGGGAATCTACACCGGGGAGCTGTTTTTT CASSPLAGIYTGELFF TRBD2 . TRBJ2-2 TRBV5-1
TGTGCCAGCAGCCCAAGAGGGAGCACAGATACGCAGTATTTT CASSPRGSTDTQYF . . TRBJ2-3 TRBV7-2
TGTGCCAGCAGTTTATCTTGGGGCAGCGGACTCTACGAGCAGTACTTC CASSLSWGSGLYEQYF . . TRBJ2-7 TRBV27
TGTGCCACGACGAGAGCGGGGAGCAATCAGCCCCAGCATTTT CATTRAGSNQPQHF . . TRBJ1-5 TRBV5-4
TGCGCCAGCAGCCGGGCAGACACTTCCTACGAGCAGTACTTC CASSRADTSYEQYF . once TRBJ2-7 TRBV4-3
TGTGCCAACTCGACATCAGCGGACACTGAAGCTTTCTTT CANSTSADTEAFF . once TRBJ1-1 TRBV6-5
TGTGCCTGGACAGGGTTTAACTATGGCTACACCTTC CAWTGFNYGYTF . . TRBJ1-2 TRBV30
TGTGCCAGCACCGAAGGGGGTAGAGGGAACACTGAAGCTTTCTTT CASTEGGRGNTEAFF . . TRBJ1-1 TRBV27
TGTGCCTGGAGTTTCAACCTCTACGAGCAGTACTTC CAWSFNLYEQYF . . TRBJ2-7 TRBV30
TGTGCCAGCAGCGTAGTTGGGCAGGGGGCTTACAATGAGCAGTTCTTC CASSVVGQGAYNEQFF TRBD1 few TRBJ2-1 TRBV9
TGCAGCGTTCTCAAGGGGTGGAACGAGCAGTACTTC CSVLKGWNEQYF . . TRBJ2-7 TRBV29-1
TGTGCCAGAACCCCCGGAGTCCATGAGCAGTTCTTC CARTPGVHEQFF . . TRBJ2-1 TRBV19
TGCAGCGTTGCGCAGGCGGGGCACACAGATACGCAGTATTTT CSVAQAGHTDTQYF . few TRBJ2-3 TRBV29-1
TGTGCCAGCAGTTCTTACAGGGGTCTAAATTCACCCCTCCACTTT CASSSYRGLNSPLHF TRBD1 . TRBJ1-6 TRBV2
TGTGCCAGCAGCTTGGCGGGACGGGAGACCCAGTACTTC CASSLAGRETQYF . . TRBJ2-5 TRBV5-8
TGTGCCAGCAGTTTAATCGGTACAGGGGGCTGGCAGCCCCAGCATTTT CASSLIGTGGWQPQHF TRBD1 . TRBJ1-5 TRBV27
TGTGCCAGTAGTATCGCCCCGGGACAGCACTACGAGCAGTACTTC CASSIAPGQHYEQYF TRBD1 . TRBJ2-7 TRBV19
TGTGCCAGCAGCTTACCTGGGGACCCCAAAGAGACCCAGTACTTC CASSLPGDPKETQYF . . TRBJ2-5 TRBV7-8
TGTGCCTGGAGTAAGGGTAGGCTGCAGCCCCAGCATTTT CAWSKGRLQPQHF . . TRBJ1-5 TRBV30
TGTGCCAGCAATTGGGGGATACGCAATCAGCCCCAGCATTTT CASNWGIRNQPQHF . . TRBJ1-5 TRBV28
TGCAGTGCGATCTCGGGGGTTGGCTACACCTTC CSAISGVGYTF . . TRBJ1-2 TRBV20-1
TGTGCCAGCAGCTTAGGGGGGAGCCCCGGTGAAAAACTGTTTTTT CASSLGGSPGEKLFF . few TRBJ1-4 TRBV7-2
TGTGCCAGCATCCGGGGCCCCCCTAAAACTGAAGCTTTCTTT CASIRGPPKTEAFF . . TRBJ1-1 TRBV5-4
TGTGCCAGCAGCCGCTCTCTGGCGGGGGGCTACGAGCAGTACTTC CASSRSLAGGYEQYF TRBD2 . TRBJ2-7 TRBV6-1
TGTGCCAGGGCGGGAGGTCCCGATACGCAGTATTTT CARAGGPDTQYF TRBD2 few TRBJ2-3 TRBV27
TGTGCCAGCAGCTTGGAGGGGGCATATGACGGCTACACCTTC CASSLEGAYDGYTF TRBD1 once TRBJ1-2 TRBV7-3
TGTGCCGGCCAGGAGTACGCCGGGGAGCTGTTTTTT CAGQEYAGELFF . . TRBJ2-2 TRBV6-6
TGTGCCAGCAGTTTTCTCTCAAATGAGCAGTTCTTC CASSFLSNEQFF . . TRBJ2-1 TRBV27
TGCGCCAGCAGCATCTCGACAGGGGCCTACGAGCAGTACTTC CASSISTGAYEQYF TRBD1 . TRBJ2-7 TRBV5-1
TGTGCCTGGAGTGTAAGGGCTAATTCACCCCTCCACTTT CAWSVRANSPLHF . . TRBJ1-6 TRBV30
TGTGCCAGCACCGATCCGCCGGACCGCTATTATCATCGGGATCAGCCCCAGCATTTT CASTDPPDRYYHRDQPQHF . . TRBJ1-5 TRBV5-4
TGTGCCAGCTCACCAGGGAAATGGGAGGAGTTGAACACTGAAGCTTTCTTT CASSPGKWEELNTEAFF . . TRBJ1-1 TRBV18
TGTGCCAGCAGCCGGGACAGGGGAGAGGGAGAGCAGTACTTC CASSRDRGEGEQYF TRBD1 . TRBJ2-7 TRBV6-5
TGTGCCAGCAGTTTGGGGCGTACCTACGAGCAGTACTTC CASSLGRTYEQYF . . TRBJ2-7 TRBV28
TGTGCCAGCAGCGTTGGACCGCTGAACACTGAAGCTTTCTTT CASSVGPLNTEAFF . . TRBJ1-1 TRBV9
TGCGCCAGCTCGATGGGACAGTCGGGAGGCTACACCTTC CASSMGQSGGYTF TRBD1 . TRBJ1-2 TRBV5-1
TGTGCCAGCAGCAAAACAGAGAACACTGAAGCTTTCTTT CASSKTENTEAFF . few TRBJ1-1 TRBV5-4
TGTGCCAGCAGTCGGACAGGGAAGGGCTCCTACGAGCAGTACTTC CASSRTGKGSYEQYF TRBD1 . TRBJ2-7 TRBV28
TGTGCCAGTAGTAGGGGACAGGACAAAAACATTCAGTACTTC CASSRGQDKNIQYF TRBD1 . TRBJ2-4 TRBV19